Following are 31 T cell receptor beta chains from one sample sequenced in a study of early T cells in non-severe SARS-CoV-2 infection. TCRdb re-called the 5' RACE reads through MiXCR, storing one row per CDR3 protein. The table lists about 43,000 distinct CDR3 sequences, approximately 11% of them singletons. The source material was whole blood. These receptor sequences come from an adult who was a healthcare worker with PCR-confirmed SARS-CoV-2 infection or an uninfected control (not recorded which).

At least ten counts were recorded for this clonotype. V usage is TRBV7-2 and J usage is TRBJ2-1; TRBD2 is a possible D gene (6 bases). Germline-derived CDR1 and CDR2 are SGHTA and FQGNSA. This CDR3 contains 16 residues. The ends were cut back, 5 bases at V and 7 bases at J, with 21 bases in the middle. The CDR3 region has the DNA TGTGCCAGCAGCCAGGGTGGGGGGAATGTCGCTAATGAGCAGTTCTTC. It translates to CASSQGGGNVANEQFF.

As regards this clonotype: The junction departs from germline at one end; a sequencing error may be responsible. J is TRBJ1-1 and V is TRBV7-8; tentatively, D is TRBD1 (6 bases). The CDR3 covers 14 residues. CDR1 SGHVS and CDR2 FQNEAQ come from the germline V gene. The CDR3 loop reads CASTVGQPNTGAFF. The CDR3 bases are TGTGCCAGCACCGTAGGACAGCCTAACACTGGAGCTTTCTTT.

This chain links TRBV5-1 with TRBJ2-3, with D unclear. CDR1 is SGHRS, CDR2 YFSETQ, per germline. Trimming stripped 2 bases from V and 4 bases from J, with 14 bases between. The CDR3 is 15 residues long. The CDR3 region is CASSFGGQGADTQYF. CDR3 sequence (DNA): TGCGCCAGCAGCTTTGGCGGCCAAGGCGCAGATACGCAGTATTTT.

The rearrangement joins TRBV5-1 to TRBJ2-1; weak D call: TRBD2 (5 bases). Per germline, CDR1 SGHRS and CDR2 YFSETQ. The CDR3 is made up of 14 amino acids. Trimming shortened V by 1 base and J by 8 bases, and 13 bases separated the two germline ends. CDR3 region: CASSLSPGSDEQFF. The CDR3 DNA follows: TGCGCCAGCAGCTTGTCCCCGGGTAGCGATGAGCAGTTCTTC.

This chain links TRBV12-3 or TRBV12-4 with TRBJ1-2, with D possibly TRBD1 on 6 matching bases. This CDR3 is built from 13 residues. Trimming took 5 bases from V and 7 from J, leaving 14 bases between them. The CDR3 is CASSPRGAGGYTF. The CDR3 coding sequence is TGTGCCAGCAGTCCTCGGGGGGCTGGTGGCTACACCTTC.

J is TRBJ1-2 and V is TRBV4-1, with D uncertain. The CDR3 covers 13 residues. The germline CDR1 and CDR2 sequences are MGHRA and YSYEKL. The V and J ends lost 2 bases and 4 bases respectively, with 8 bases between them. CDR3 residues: CASSQMSRYGYTF. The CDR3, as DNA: TGCGCCAGCAGCCAAATGTCCCGCTATGGCTACACCTTC.

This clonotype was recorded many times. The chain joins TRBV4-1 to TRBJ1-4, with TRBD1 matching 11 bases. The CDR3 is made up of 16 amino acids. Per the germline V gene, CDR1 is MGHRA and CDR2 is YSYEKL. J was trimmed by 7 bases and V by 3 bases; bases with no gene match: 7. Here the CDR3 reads CASSQAGTGGREKLFF. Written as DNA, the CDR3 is TGCGCCAGCAGCCAGGCTGGGACAGGGGGACGTGAAAAACTGTTTTTT.

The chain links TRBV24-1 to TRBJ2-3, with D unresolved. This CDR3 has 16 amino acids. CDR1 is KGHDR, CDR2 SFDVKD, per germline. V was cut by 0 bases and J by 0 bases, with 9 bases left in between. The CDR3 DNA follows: TGTGCCACCAGTGATTTGCAGGCTCCCAGCACAGATACGCAGTATTTT. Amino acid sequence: CATSDLQAPSTDTQYF.

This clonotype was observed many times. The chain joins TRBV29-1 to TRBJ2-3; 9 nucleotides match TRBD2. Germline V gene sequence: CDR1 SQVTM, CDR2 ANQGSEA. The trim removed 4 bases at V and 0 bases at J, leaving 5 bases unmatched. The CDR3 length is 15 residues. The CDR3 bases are TGCAGCGTTGCGGCTAGCGGGACGAGCACAGATACGCAGTATTTT. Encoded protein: CSVAASGTSTDTQYF.

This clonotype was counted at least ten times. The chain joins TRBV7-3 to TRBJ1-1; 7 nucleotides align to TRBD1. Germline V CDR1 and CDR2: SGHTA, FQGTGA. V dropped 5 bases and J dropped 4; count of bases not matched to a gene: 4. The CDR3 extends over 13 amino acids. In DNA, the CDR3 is TGTGCCAGCAGCAACCGACAGGGCACTGAAGCTTTCTTT. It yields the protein CASSNRQGTEAFF.

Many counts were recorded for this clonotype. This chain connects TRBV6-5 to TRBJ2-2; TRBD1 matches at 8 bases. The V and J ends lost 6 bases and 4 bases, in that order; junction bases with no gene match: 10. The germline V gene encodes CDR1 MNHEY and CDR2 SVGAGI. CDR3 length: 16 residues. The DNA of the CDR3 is TGTGCCAGCAGCTCCGGACAGGGTACCTTCACCGGGGAGCTGTTTTTT. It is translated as CASSSGQGTFTGELFF.

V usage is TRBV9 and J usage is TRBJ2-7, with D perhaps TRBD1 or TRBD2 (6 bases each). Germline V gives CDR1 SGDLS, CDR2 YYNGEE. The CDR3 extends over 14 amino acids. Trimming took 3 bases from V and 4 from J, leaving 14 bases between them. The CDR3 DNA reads TGTGCCAGCAGCGCTACAGGAGGGGGATACGAGCAGTACTTC. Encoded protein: CASSATGGGYEQYF.

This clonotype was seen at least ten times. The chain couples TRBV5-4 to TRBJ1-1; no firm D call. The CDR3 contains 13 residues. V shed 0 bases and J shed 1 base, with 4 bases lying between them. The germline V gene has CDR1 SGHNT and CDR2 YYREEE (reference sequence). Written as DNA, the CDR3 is TGTGCCAGCAGCTTGGAGGCGAACACTGAAGCTTTCTTT. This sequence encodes CASSLEANTEAFF.

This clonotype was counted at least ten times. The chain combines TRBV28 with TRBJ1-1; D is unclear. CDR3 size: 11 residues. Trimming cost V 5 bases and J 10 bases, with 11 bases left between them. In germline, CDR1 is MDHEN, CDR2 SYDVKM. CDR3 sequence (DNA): TGTGCCAGCAGTGGAAGGAACGGAGCTTTCTTT. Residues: CASSGRNGAFF. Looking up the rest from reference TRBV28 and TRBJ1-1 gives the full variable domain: DVKVTQSSRYLVKRTGEKVFLECVQDMDHENMFWYRQDPGLGLRLIYFSYDVKMKEKGDIPEGYSVSREKKERFSLILESASTNQTSMYLCASSGRNGAFFGQGTRLTVV.

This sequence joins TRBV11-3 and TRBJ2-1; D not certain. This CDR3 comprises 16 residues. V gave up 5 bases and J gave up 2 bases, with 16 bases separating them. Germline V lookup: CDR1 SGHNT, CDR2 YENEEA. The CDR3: CASSPGLTQTYNEQFF. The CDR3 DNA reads TGTGCCAGCAGCCCTGGCCTCACGCAGACCTACAATGAGCAGTTCTTC.

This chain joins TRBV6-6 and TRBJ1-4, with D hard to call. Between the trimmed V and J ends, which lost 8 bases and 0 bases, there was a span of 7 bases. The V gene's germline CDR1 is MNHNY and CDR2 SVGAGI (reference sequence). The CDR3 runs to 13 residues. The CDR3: CASVGATNEKLFF. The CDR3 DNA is TGTGCCAGCGTGGGAGCAACTAATGAAAAACTGTTTTTT.

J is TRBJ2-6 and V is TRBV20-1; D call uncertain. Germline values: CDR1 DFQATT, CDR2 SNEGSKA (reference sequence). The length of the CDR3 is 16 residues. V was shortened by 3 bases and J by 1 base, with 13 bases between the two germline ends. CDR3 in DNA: TGCAGTGCTAGTGCGCTCTGGGGTTCTGGGGCCAACGTCCTGACTTTC. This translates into CSASALWGSGANVLTF.

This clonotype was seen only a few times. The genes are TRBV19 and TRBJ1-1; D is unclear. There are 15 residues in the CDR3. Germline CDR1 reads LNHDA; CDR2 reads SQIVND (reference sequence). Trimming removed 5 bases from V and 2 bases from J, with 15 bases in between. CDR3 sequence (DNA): TGTGCCAGTAGTTCTCCCCGTCGGGGAAACACTGAAGCTTTCTTT. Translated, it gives CASSSPRRGNTEAFF.

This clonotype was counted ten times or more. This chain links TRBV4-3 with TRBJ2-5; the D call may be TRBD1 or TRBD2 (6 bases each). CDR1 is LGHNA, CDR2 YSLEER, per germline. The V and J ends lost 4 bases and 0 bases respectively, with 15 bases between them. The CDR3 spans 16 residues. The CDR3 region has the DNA TGCGCCAGCAGCCCTGCTTGGGGGGCTCACCAAGAGACCCAGTACTTC. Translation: CASSPAWGAHQETQYF.

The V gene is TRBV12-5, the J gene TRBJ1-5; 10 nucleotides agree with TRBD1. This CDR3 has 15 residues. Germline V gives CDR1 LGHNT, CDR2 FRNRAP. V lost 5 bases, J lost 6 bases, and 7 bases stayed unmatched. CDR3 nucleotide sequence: TGTGCTAGTGGTGAGACAGGGGGCGCGGGTCAGCCCCAGCATTTT. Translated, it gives CASGETGGAGQPQHF.

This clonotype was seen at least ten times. The CDR3 reads CAIKQGGTVNTEAFF. In nucleotides, the CDR3 is TGTGCCATCAAACAGGGGGGGACCGTGAACACTGAAGCTTTCTTT. This rearrangement joins TRBV6-2 or TRBV6-3 to TRBJ1-1, with 8 nucleotides matching TRBD1. Germline CDR1 MNHEY, CDR2 SVGEGT. The CDR3 has 15 amino acids. After removal of 10 bases from V and 0 bases from J, the junction contained 10 bases not matched to a gene.

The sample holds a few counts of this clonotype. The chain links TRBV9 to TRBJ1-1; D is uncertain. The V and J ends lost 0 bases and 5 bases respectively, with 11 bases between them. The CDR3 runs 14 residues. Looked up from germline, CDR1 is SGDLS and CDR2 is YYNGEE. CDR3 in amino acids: CASSVASGMTEAFF. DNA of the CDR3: TGTGCCAGCAGCGTAGCGTCGGGCATGACTGAAGCTTTCTTT.

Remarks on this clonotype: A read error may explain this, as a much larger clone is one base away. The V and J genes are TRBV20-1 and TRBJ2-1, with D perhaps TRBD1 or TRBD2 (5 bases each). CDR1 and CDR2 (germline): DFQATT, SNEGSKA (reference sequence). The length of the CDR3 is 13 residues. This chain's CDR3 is CSATPDVGVEQSF. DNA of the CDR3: TGCAGTGCTACCCCGGATGTGGGGGTTGAGCAGTCCTTC.

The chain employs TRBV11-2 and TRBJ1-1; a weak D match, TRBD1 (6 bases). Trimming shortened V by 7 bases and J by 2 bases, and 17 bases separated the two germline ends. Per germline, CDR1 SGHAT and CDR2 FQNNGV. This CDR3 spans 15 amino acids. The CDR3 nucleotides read TGTGCCAGCACCACTACCGGGACAATTAACACTGAAGCTTTCTTT. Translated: CASTTTGTINTEAFF.

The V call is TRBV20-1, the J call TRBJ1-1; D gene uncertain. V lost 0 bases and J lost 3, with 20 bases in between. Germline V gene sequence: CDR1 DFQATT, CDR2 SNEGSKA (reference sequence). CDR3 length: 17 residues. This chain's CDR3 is CSARDAGVRSGDTEAFF. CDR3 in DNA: TGCAGTGCTAGAGATGCGGGAGTGCGCAGCGGGGACACTGAAGCTTTCTTT.

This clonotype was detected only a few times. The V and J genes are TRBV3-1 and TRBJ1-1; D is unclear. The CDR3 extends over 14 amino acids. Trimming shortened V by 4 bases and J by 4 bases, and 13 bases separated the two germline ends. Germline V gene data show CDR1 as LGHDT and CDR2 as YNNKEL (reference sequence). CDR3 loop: CASSPTPIGTEAFF. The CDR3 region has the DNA TGTGCCAGCAGCCCTACCCCAATCGGCACTGAAGCTTTCTTT. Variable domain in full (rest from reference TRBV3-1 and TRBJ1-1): DTAVSQTPKYLVTQMGNDKSIKCEQNLGHDTMYWYKQDSKKFLKIMFSYNNKELIINETVPNRFSPKSPDKAHLNLHINSLELGDSAVYFCASSPTPIGTEAFFGQGTRLTVV.

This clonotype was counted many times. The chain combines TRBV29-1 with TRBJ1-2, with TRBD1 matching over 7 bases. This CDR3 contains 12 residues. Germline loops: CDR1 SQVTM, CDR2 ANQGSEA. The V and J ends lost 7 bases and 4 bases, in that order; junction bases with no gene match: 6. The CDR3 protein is CSADRDSYGYTF. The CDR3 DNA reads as TGCAGCGCAGACCGGGACAGCTATGGCTACACCTTC.

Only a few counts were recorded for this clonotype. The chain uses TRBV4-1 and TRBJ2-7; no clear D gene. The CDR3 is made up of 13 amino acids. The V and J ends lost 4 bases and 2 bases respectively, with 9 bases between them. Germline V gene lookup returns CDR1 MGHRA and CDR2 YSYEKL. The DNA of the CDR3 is TGCGCCAGCAGCCTCACAGTGACCTACGAGCAGTACTTC. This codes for CASSLTVTYEQYF.

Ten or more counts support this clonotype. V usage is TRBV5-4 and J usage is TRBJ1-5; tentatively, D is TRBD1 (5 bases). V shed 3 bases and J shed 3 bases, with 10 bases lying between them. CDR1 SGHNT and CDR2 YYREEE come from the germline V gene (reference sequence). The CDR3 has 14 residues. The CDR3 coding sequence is TGTGCCAGCAGCTCCGGGACTATCAATCAGCCCCAGCATTTT. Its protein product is CASSSGTINQPQHF.

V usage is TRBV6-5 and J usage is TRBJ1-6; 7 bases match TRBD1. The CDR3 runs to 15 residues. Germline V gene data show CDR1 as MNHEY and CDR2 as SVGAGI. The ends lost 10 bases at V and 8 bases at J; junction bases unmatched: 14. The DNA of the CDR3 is TGTGCCAACCCACGGGAGGGGGCGATGGATTCACCCCTCCACTTT. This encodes CANPREGAMDSPLHF.

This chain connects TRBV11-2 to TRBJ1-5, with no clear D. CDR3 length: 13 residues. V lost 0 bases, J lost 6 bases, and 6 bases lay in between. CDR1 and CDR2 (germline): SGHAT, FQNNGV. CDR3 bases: TGTGCCAGCAGCTTAGATCGGGGTCAGCCCCAGCATTTT. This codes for CASSLDRGQPQHF.